The present T cell receptor beta chain was sequenced within a study of shared clonotypes between healthy human individuals. Sequenced by immunoSEQ multiplex PCR; TCRdb stores in-frame clones only, minus some. The data show some 2,100,000 clones, with more than 85% seen just once and approximately 1.7% held by the top ten. There are 15 residues in the CDR3. V shed 1 base, J shed 3 bases, and the junction held 5 bases outside the gene matches. CDR1 is SGDLS and CDR2 is YYNGEE in the germline V gene. CD45RO-negative, CCR7-selected cells formed the naive CD8 fraction, which excluded terminally differentiated effector memory CD45RA+ cells.

V and J are TRBV9 and TRBJ2-7, with 9 positions matching TRBD2. Source material: naive CD8+ T cells from PBMCs. This TCR was recovered from a man aged 18 to 29 in good health. Some clones in this sample may be carry-over from other donors' samples. The DNA for the CDR3 is TGTGCCAGCAGCGTACGGCCTAGCGGGATCTACGAGCAGTACTTC. Translation: CASSVRPSGIYEQYF.